These 21 T cell receptor beta chains were sequenced from one sample in a study of blood T cell repertoires in COVID-19. Data came from immunoSEQ multiplex PCR; TCRdb stores just in-frame clones and leaves some out. The sample comprises roughly 250,000 clones, approximately 83% of which are singletons, and roughly 4% rests with the top ten. The source material was PBMCs or T cells enriched from blood (not recorded which). The receptors shown here come from a woman under 40 who had recovered from COVID-19.

The chain employs TRBV10-3 and TRBJ2-5, with 9 bases matching TRBD1. The CDR3 is 16 amino acids. Looked up from germline, CDR1 is ENHRY and CDR2 is SYGVKD. With V trimmed by 2 bases and J by 2 bases, 6 bases remained unmatched. This CDR3 is CAISEALGQGQETQYF. DNA for the CDR3: TGTGCCATCAGTGAGGCATTGGGACAGGGACAAGAGACCCAGTACTTC.

The rearrangement joins TRBV7-9 to TRBJ1-2; TRBD1 agrees at 10 bases. CDR3 length: 16 amino acids. The V segment lost 3 bases and the J segment 6 bases; nucleotides outside the gene matches: 10. Germline V CDR1 and CDR2: SEHNR, FQNEAQ (reference sequence). For the CDR3, the DNA is TGTGCCAGCAGCTTGAGTCCGGGACAGGGGCAGGATGGCTACACCTTC. It yields the protein CASSLSPGQGQDGYTF.

The chain employs TRBV19 and TRBJ1-1; tentative D call: TRBD1 (5 bases). Germline assignment: CDR1 LNHDA and CDR2 SQIVND (reference sequence). V was trimmed by 10 bases and J by 3 bases, leaving 15 bases between them. The length of the CDR3 is 13 residues. DNA for the CDR3: TGTGCCACCCTCAGGGTAGGGGACACTGAAGCTTTCTTT. Translating it yields CATLRVGDTEAFF.

V usage is TRBV13 and J usage is TRBJ2-7; TRBD1 aligns across 7 bases. Unmatched junction bases numbered 9, after V lost 2 bases and J lost 5 bases. Per germline, CDR1 PRHDT and CDR2 FYEKMQ (reference sequence). This CDR3 is 15 amino acids long. CDR3 sequence (DNA): TGTGCCAGCAGCTTATCCGACAGGGTCCTGGACGAGCAGTACTTC. This gives the protein CASSLSDRVLDEQYF.

The rearrangement uses TRBV20-1 and TRBJ2-7; D might be TRBD1 (5 bases). CDR1 DFQATT and CDR2 SNEGSKA come from the germline V gene (reference sequence). With 6 bases removed from V and 4 bases from J, the gap between germline ends came to 10 bases. The CDR3 contains 11 residues. The CDR3, as DNA: TGCAGTGCCCAAGGGGAATACGAGCAGTACTTC. Residues: CSAQGEYEQYF.

The chain recombines TRBV11-2 with TRBJ1-3, with 8 bases identical to TRBD1. CDR3 size: 15 residues. V dropped 5 bases and J dropped 4; count of bases not matched to a gene: 7. Per germline, CDR1 SGHAT and CDR2 FQNNGV. The CDR3 nucleotides are TGTGCCAGCAGCCCAGGGGACAGGATCGGAAACACCATATATTTT. Protein sequence: CASSPGDRIGNTIYF.

This clone was seen only once. J is TRBJ1-5 and V is TRBV7-2; perhaps TRBD1 as D (5 bases). The CDR3 has 13 residues. The ends were cut back, 5 bases at V and 5 bases at J, with 10 bases in the middle. Germline loops: CDR1 SGHTA, CDR2 FQGNSA. The CDR3 DNA reads TGTGCCAGCAGCCTACGGGGGGATCAGCCCCAGCATTTT. It yields the protein CASSLRGDQPQHF.

The chain carries TRBV7-3 and TRBJ2-2; a weak D match, TRBD2 (5 bases). V was pared by 5 bases and J by 6 bases, with 13 bases between. Germline CDR1 is SGHTA and CDR2 is FQGTGA. This CDR3 has 14 residues. CDR3 in amino acids: CASSPSPRAGELFF. CDR3 in DNA: TGTGCCAGCAGCCCTTCCCCGAGGGCCGGGGAGCTGTTTTTT. The variable domain in full, with the rest retrieved from reference TRBV7-3 and TRBJ2-2, is GAGVSQTPSNKVTEKGKYVELRCDPISGHTALYWYRQSLGQGPEFLIYFQGTGAADDSGLPNDRFFAVRPEGSVSTLKIQRTERGDSAVYLCASSPSPRAGELFFGEGSRLTVL.

DNA for the CDR3: TGTGCCAGCAGCTTTTTGGGGGACAGGGGTCGAAACGAGCAGTACTTC. Protein: CASSFLGDRGRNEQYF. The chain is built from TRBV7-8 and TRBJ2-7; 10 positions match TRBD1. The CDR3 has 16 amino acids. The J segment lost 5 bases and the V segment lost 3 bases, leaving 10 bases of the junction unmatched. The germline V gene has CDR1 SGHVS and CDR2 FQNEAQ.

The gene calls are TRBV6-5 and TRBJ2-7, with D maybe TRBD2 (6 bases). CDR3 length equals 13 residues. V gave up 10 bases and J gave up 4 bases, with 17 bases separating them. The germline V gene has CDR1 MNHEY and CDR2 SVGAGI. The CDR3 protein is CATGTGLNYEQYF. DNA for the CDR3: TGTGCCACTGGGACGGGACTGAATTACGAGCAGTACTTC.

This chain links TRBV18 with TRBJ1-1, with a tentative D call TRBD1 (5 bases). The length of the CDR3 is 13 residues. CDR1 is KGHSH and CDR2 is LQKENI in the germline V gene. V lost 3 bases to trimming and J lost 8 bases, with 13 bases between them. CDR3 DNA sequence: TGTGCCAGCTCACCGGCAGGGTTGGACGAAGCTTTCTTT. Translation gives CASSPAGLDEAFF.

The gene calls are TRBV29-1 and TRBJ2-6, with D maybe TRBD1 (5 bases). The CDR3 contains 13 residues. Trimming stripped 4 bases from V and 3 bases from J, with 7 bases between. Germline V gives CDR1 SQVTM, CDR2 ANQGSEA. The CDR3 nucleotides read TGCAGCGTTGTGGGGCTTGGGGCCAACGTCCTGACTTTC. Translating gives CSVVGLGANVLTF.

The rearrangement joins TRBV11-2 to TRBJ2-5, with 8 bases identical to TRBD1. This CDR3 region has 14 residues. The trim removed 5 bases at V and 1 base at J, leaving 3 bases unmatched. Germline-derived CDR1 and CDR2 are SGHAT and FQNNGV. The CDR3 bases are TGTGCCAGCAGCCCCGGACAGGGCCAAGAGACCCAGTACTTC. Amino acids: CASSPGQGQETQYF.

This chain connects TRBV7-3 to TRBJ2-1; D is unresolved. CDR3 length equals 12 residues. In germline, CDR1 is SGHTA, CDR2 FQGTGA. V was trimmed by 4 bases and J by 7 bases, leaving 8 bases between them. The DNA for the CDR3 is TGTGCCAGCAGCTCTACTCGAAATGAGCAGTTCTTC. Translation gives CASSSTRNEQFF.

In the case of this clone: An end of the junction does not agree with germline; a read error may underlie this. The chain links TRBV28 to TRBJ2-5, with 9 nucleotides matching TRBD1. The CDR3 has 11 residues. Germline loops: CDR1 MDHEN, CDR2 SYDVKM. CDR3: CASSRGQGLHF. CDR3 DNA sequence: TGTGCCAGCAGCCGTGGACAGGGGTTACACTTC.

The V gene is TRBV30, the J gene TRBJ1-2; D is ambiguous. V was shortened by 4 bases and J by 4 bases, with 25 bases between the two germline ends. The CDR3 loop spans 17 amino acids. The germline V gene has CDR1 GTSNPN and CDR2 SVGIG (reference sequence). Written as DNA, the CDR3 is TGTGCCTGGAACGCAGTCATGAAGGCCTCCGGGAGCTATGGCTACACCTTC. Amino acids: CAWNAVMKASGSYGYTF. The variable domain in full, with the rest retrieved from reference TRBV30 and TRBJ1-2, is SQTIHQWPATLVQPVGSPLSLECTVEGTSNPNLYWYRQAAGRGLQLLFYSVGIGQISSEVPQNLSASRPQDRQFILSSKKLLLSDSGFYLCAWNAVMKASGSYGYTFGSGTRLTVV.

This chain links TRBV5-1 with TRBJ2-5; no definite D call. The ends were cut back, 5 bases at V and 5 bases at J, with 10 bases in the middle. Looked up from germline, CDR1 is SGHRS and CDR2 is YFSETQ. The CDR3 extends over 12 amino acids. CDR3 protein: CASSESGETQYF. CDR3 DNA sequence: TGCGCCAGCAGTGAGTCCGGGGAGACCCAGTACTTC.

In this sample, this clone turned up once. The chain links TRBV6-4 to TRBJ2-3, with TRBD2 matching 8 bases. CDR1 MRHNA and CDR2 SNTAGT come from the germline V gene. With V trimmed by 8 bases and J by 2 bases, 12 bases remained unmatched. This CDR3 has 16 residues. CDR3 nucleotides: TGTGCCAGCTGTGCCACCCTTAGCGGGAACACAGATACGCAGTATTTT. Translation: CASCATLSGNTDTQYF.

This clone has more than one count but fewer than ten. V and J are TRBV11-2 and TRBJ1-1, with D uncertain. From germline, CDR1 is SGHAT and CDR2 FQNNGV. The CDR3 spans 15 residues. Trimming pared 6 bases from V and 0 bases from J, leaving 14 bases between. The CDR3 protein is CASRPLRIMNTEAFF. The CDR3 DNA follows: TGTGCCAGCAGACCCCTCAGAATAATGAACACTGAAGCTTTCTTT.

The gene calls are TRBV7-8 and TRBJ1-2; D is unresolved. The V gene's germline CDR1 is SGHVS and CDR2 FQNEAQ. This CDR3 spans 15 amino acids. V lost 5 bases and J 2 bases, leaving 15 bases between the germline ends. DNA of the CDR3: TGTGCCAGCAGCAACCTTCGGGAAGGGAACTATGGCTACACCTTC. Protein: CASSNLREGNYGYTF.

The chain has TRBV27 and TRBJ2-1, with 9 positions matching TRBD1. Germline V gene lookup returns CDR1 MNHEY and CDR2 SMNVEV (reference sequence). The CDR3 runs 16 residues. Trimming removed 7 bases from V and 2 bases from J; junction bases left unmatched: 9. Here the CDR3 reads CASIPLRQGAYNEQFF. CDR3 DNA: TGTGCCAGCATTCCCCTAAGACAGGGGGCCTACAATGAGCAGTTCTTC.